This T cell receptor (beta chain) was found in a study of identical twins. The V gene's germline CDR1 is MNHNY and CDR2 SVGAGI (reference sequence). The V gene lost 5 bases and the J gene lost 3 bases, with 22 bases spanning the gap. This CDR3 spans 17 amino acids. Template switching (which added a universal primer site) was used, and cDNA carried unique molecular identifiers. Each CDR3 protein gets one entry after TCRdb re-called the 5' RACE reads with MiXCR. In the table there are around 1.7 million distinct CDR3 sequences, 25% to 35% of which are singletons. The sample holds one count of this clonotype. Its matching antigen is unknown. Regarding the study as a whole: Invariant cells of the MAIT and iNKT types might have partly distorted the zero-insertion analyses. With abundant cord blood beta clonotypes, insertions were fewer; memory repertoires showed no such pattern.

Sequenced sample: cord blood. This receptor was taken from a newborn girl in good health. This rearrangement joins TRBV6-6 to TRBJ1-2; possible D gene TRBD1, 6 bases. Here the CDR3 reads CASSLKSPRGNDYGYTF. In nucleotides, the CDR3 is TGTGCCAGCAGTCTCAAATCCCCCAGGGGTAATGACTATGGCTACACCTTC.